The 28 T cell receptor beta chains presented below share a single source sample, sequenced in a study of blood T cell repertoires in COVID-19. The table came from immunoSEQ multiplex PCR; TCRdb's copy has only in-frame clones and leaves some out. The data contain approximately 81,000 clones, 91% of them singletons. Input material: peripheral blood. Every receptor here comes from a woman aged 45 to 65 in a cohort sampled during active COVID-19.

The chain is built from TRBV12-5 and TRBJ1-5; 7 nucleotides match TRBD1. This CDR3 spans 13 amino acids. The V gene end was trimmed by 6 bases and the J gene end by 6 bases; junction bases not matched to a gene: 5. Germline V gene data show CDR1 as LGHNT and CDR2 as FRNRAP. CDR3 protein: CASGAQGIQPQHF. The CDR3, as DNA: TGTGCTAGTGGCGCACAGGGGATTCAGCCCCAGCATTTT. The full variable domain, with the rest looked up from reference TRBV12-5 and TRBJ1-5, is DARVTQTPRHKVTEMGQEVTMRCQPILGHNTVFWYRQTMMQGLELLAYFRNRAPLDDSGMPKDRFSAEMPDATLATLKIQPSEPRDSAVYFCASGAQGIQPQHFGDGTRLSIL.

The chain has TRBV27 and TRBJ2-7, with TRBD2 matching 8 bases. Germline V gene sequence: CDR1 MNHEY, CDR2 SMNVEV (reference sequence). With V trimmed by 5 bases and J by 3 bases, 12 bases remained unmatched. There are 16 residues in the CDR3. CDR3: CASSPLTGRAFYEQYF. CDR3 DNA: TGTGCCAGCAGTCCTCTTACCGGGAGGGCTTTCTACGAGCAGTACTTC.

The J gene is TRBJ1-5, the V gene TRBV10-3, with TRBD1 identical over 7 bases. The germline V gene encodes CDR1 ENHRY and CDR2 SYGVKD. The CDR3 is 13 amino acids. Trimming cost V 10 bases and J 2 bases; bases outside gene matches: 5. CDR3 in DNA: TGTGCCAGCGGACAGGAGGGCAATCAGCCCCAGCATTTT. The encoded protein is CASGQEGNQPQHF.

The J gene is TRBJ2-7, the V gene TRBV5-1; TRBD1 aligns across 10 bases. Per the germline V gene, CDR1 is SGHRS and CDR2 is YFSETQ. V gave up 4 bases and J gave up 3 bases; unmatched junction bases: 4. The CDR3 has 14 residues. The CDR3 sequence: CASSQGQGSYEQYF. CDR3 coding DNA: TGCGCCAGCAGCCAGGGACAGGGGAGCTACGAGCAGTACTTC.

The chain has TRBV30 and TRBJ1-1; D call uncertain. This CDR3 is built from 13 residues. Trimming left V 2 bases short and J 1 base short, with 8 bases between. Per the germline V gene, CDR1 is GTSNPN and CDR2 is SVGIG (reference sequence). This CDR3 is CAWSQIENTEAFF. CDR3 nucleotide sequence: TGTGCCTGGAGTCAAATAGAGAACACTGAAGCTTTCTTT.

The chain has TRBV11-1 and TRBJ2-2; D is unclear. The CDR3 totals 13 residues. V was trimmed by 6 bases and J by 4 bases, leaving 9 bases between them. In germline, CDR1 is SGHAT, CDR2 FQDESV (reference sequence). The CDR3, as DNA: TGTGCCAGCAGTCAAAGAGGCACCGGGGAGCTGTTTTTT. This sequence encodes CASSQRGTGELFF.

As DNA, the CDR3 is TGTGCCAGCAGCGATACAGTAGTCTATGGCTACACCTTC. Protein: CASSDTVVYGYTF. The chain joins TRBV6-2 or TRBV6-3 to TRBJ1-2; D ambiguous. The CDR3 has 13 residues. The V gene's germline CDR1 is MNHEY and CDR2 SVGEGT. Trimming pared 6 bases from V and 4 bases from J, leaving 12 bases between.

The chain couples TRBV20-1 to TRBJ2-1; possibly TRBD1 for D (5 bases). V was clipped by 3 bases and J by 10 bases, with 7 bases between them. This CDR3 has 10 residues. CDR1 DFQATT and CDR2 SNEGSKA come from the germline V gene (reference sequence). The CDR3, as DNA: TGCAGTGCTAGCAGGGTAGAGCAGTTCTTC. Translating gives CSASRVEQFF.

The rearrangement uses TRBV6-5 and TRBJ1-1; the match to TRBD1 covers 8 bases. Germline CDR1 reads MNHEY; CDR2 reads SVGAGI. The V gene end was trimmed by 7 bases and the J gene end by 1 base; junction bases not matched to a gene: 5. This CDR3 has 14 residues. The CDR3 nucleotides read TGTGCCAGCATCCCCGACAGGGGGAACACTGAAGCTTTCTTT. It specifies CASIPDRGNTEAFF.

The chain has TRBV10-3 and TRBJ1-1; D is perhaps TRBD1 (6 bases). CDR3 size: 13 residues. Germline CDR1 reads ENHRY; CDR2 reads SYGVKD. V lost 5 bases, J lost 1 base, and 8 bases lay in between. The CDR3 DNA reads TGTGCCATCAGTCGGACAGAGAACACTGAAGCTTTCTTT. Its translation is CAISRTENTEAFF.

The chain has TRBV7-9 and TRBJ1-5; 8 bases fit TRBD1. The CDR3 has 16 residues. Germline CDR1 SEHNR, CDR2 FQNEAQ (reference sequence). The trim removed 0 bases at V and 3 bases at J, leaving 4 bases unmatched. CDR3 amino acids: CASSLARTGINQPQHF. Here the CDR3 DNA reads TGTGCCAGCAGCTTAGCGCGGACAGGGATCAATCAGCCCCAGCATTTT.

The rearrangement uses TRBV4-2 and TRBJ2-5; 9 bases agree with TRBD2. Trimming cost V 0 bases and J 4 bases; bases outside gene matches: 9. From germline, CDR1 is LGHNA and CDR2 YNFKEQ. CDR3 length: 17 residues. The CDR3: CASSQDLAGRIRETQYF. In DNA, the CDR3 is TGTGCCAGCAGCCAAGATCTAGCGGGAAGGATCCGAGAGACCCAGTACTTC.

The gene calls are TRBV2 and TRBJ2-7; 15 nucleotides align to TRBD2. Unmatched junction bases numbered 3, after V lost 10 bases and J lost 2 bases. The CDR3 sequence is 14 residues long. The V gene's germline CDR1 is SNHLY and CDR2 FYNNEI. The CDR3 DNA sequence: TGTGCCACCGGGACTAGCGGGAGGACCTACGAGCAGTACTTC. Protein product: CATGTSGRTYEQYF.

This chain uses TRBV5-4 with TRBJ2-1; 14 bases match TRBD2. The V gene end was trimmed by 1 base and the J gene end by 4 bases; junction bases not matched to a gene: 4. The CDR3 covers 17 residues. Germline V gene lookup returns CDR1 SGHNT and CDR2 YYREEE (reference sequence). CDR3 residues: CASSLTRLAGGYNEQFF. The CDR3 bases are TGTGCCAGCAGCTTGACCCGACTAGCGGGGGGGTACAATGAGCAGTTCTTC.

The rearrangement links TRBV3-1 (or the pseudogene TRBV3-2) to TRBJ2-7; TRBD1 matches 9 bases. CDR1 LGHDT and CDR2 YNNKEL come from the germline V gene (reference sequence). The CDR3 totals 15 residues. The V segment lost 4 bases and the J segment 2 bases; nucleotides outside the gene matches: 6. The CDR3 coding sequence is TGTGCCAGCAGCCTTTTTCGACAGGGGGCCTACGAGCAGTACTTC. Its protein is CASSLFRQGAYEQYF.

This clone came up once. CDR3 DNA sequence: TGTGCCAGCAGTTACTCCATCGGACAGAGCACCTACGAGCAGTACTTC. As protein: CASSYSIGQSTYEQYF. The chain couples TRBV6-6 to TRBJ2-7; D may be TRBD1 (6 bases). Trimming cost V 0 bases and J 2 bases, with 14 bases left between them. Germline loops: CDR1 MNHNY, CDR2 SVGAGI (reference sequence). This CDR3 spans 16 amino acids.

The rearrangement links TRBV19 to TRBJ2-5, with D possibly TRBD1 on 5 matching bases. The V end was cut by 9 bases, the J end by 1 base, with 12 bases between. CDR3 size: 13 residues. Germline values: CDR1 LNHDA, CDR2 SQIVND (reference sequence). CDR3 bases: TGTGCCAGGCCGTCGCAGGGCCAAGAGACCCAGTACTTC. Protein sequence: CARPSQGQETQYF. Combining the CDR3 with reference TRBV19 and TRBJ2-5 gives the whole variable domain DGGITQSPKYLFRKEGQNVTLSCEQNLNHDAMYWYRQDPGQGLRLIYYSQIVNDFQKGDIAEGYSVSREKKESFPLTVTSAQKNPTAFYLCARPSQGQETQYFGPGTRLLVL.

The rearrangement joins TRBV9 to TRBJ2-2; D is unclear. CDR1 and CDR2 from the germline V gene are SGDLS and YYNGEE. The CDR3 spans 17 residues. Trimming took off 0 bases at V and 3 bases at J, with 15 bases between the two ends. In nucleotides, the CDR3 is TGTGCCAGCAGCGTAGAGGCGGATCGACTTTACACCGGGGAGCTGTTTTTT. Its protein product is CASSVEADRLYTGELFF. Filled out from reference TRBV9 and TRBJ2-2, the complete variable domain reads DSGVTQTPKHLITATGQRVTLRCSPRSGDLSVYWYQQSLDQGLQFLIQYYNGEERAKGNILERFSAQQFPDLHSELNLSSLELGDSALYFCASSVEADRLYTGELFFGEGSRLTVL.

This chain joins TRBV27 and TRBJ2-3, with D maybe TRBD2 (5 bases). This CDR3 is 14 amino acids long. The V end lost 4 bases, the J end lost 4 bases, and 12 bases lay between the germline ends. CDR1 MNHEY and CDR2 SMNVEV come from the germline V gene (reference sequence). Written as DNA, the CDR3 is TGTGCCAGCAGTTACGGACTGGGAGCAGATACGCAGTATTTT. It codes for CASSYGLGADTQYF.

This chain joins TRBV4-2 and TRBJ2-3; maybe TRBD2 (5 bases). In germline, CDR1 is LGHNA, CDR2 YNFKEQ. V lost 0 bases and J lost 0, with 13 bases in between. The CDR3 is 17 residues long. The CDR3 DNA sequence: TGTGCCAGCAGCCAAGATCGCGGGTCGGCTAGCACAGATACGCAGTATTTT. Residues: CASSQDRGSASTDTQYF.

This CDR3 is CASRGQVQETQYF. DNA for the CDR3: TGTGCCAGCAGGGGACAAGTCCAAGAGACCCAGTACTTC. The genes are TRBV11-2 and TRBJ2-5, with a possible D match to TRBD1 (6 bases). The ends were cut back, 6 bases at V and 1 base at J, with 9 bases in the middle. The germline V gene encodes CDR1 SGHAT and CDR2 FQNNGV. There are 13 residues in the CDR3.

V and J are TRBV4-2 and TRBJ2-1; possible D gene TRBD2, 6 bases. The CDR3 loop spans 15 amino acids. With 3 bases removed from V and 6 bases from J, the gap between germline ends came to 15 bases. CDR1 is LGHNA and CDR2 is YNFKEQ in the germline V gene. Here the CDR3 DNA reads TGTGCCAGCAGCCAGCATGAATCCGGGGGCAATGAGCAGTTCTTC. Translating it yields CASSQHESGGNEQFF.

CDR3 DNA: TGTGCCAGCAGCCCGGGAGGAAGCTCCTACGAGCAGTACTTC. It translates to CASSPGGSSYEQYF. The chain is built from TRBV7-2 and TRBJ2-7, with TRBD2 identical over 7 bases. Germline V gene sequence: CDR1 SGHTA, CDR2 FQGNSA. This CDR3 has 14 residues. V lost 5 bases and J lost 0; bases outside the gene matches: 4.

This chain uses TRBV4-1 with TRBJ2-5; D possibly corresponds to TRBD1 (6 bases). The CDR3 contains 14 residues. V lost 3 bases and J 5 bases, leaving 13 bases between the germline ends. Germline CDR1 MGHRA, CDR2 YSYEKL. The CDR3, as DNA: TGCGCCAGCAGCCAGACCGCCGACAGGGAGACCCAGTACTTC. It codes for CASSQTADRETQYF.

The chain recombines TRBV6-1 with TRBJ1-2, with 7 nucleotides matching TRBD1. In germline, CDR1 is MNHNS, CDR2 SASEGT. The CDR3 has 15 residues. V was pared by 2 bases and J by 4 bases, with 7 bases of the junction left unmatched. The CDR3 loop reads CASSEILGTAYGYTF. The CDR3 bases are TGTGCCAGCAGTGAAATTCTGGGGACAGCCTATGGCTACACCTTC.

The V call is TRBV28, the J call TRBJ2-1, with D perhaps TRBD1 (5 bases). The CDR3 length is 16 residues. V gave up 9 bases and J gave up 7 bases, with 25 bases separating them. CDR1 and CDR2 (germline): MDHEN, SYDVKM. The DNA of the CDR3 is TGTGCCAGAGATCGACAGCAAAATGGGGCAAGAAATGAGCAGTTCTTC. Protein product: CARDRQQNGARNEQFF.

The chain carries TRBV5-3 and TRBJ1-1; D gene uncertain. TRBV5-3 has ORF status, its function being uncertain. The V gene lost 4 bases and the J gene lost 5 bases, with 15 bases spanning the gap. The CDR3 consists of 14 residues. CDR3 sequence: CARSQVPGGTEAFF. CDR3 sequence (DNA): TGTGCCAGAAGCCAAGTGCCGGGTGGAACTGAAGCTTTCTTT.

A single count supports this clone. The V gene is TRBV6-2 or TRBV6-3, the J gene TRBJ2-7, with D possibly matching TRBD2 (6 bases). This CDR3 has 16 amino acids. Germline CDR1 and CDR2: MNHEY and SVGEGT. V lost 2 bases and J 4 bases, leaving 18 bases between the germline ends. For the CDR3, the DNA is TGTGCCAGCAGTTACCCCAGTACAAGAGGAGGGTACGAGCAGTACTTC. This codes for CASSYPSTRGGYEQYF.